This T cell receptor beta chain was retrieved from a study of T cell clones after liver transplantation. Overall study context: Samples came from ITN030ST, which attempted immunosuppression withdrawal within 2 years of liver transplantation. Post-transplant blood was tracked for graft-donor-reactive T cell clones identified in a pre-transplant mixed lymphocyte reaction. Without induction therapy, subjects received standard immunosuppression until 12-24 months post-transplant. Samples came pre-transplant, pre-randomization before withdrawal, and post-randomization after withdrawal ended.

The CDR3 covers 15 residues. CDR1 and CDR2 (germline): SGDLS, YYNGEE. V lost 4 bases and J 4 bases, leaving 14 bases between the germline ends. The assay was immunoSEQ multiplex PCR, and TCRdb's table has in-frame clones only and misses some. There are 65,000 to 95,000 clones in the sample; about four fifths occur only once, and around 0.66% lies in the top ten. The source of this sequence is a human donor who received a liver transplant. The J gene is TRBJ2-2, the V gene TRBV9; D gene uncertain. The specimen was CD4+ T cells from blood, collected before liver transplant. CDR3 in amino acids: CASSPYLWGTGELFF. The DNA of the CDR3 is TGTGCCAGCAGCCCCTATCTGTGGGGCACCGGGGAGCTGTTTTTT.